This TCR beta chain came from a study of T cells in Graves' hyperthyroidism and ophthalmopathy. Patients aged 18 to 65 had newly diagnosed hyperthyroidism of under 2 months' duration. Uncontrolled infection, other autoimmune disease, pregnancy or lactation barred patients from enrollment. PBMCs were sourced from less than 13 ml fresh peripheral blood. It was RNA transcripts that yielded the amplified TCR beta CDR3 regions. In the first-round RT-PCR of the TCR CDR3, the HTBI primer set was used. Each CDR3 protein gets one entry after TCRdb re-called the multiplex PCR reads with MiXCR. The data hold about 290,000 distinct CDR3 sequences, with roughly 13% observed a single time. This clonotype was observed at least ten times. The specimen sequenced was blood. The receptor's source is a woman in her 40s with Graves' hyperthyroidism.

CDR3 DNA: TGTGCCAGCAGTGGGGGAGTGTACACTGAAGCTTTCTTT. Translating gives CASSGGVYTEAFF. J is TRBJ1-1 and V is TRBV11-3; D is perhaps TRBD1 (5 bases). Trimming stripped 6 bases from V and 3 bases from J, with 11 bases between. Germline V CDR1 and CDR2: SGHNT, YENEEA. This CDR3 is 13 amino acids long.